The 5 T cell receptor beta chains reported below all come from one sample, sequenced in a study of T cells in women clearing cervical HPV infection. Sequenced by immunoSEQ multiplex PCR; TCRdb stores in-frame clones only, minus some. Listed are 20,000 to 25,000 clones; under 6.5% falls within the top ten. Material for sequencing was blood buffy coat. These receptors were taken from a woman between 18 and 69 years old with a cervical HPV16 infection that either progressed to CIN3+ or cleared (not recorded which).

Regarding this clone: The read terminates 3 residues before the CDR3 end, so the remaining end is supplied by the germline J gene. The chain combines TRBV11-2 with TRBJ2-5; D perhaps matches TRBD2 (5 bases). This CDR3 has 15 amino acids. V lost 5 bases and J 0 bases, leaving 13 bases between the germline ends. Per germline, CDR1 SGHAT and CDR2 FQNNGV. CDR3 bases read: TGTGCCAGCAGCGGAAAACGGGGAAACCAAGAGACC. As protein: CASSGKRGNQET. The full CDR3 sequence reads CASSGKRGNQETQYF.

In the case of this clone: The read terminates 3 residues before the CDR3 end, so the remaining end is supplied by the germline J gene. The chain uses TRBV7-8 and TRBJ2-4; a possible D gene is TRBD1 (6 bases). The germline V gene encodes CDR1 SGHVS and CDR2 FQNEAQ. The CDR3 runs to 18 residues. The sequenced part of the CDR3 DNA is TGTGCCAGCAGCCCCAAACACAGGGATTGGGCGCCCAACTATGGT. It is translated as CASSPKHRDWAPNYG. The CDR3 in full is CASSPKHRDWAPNYGQYF.

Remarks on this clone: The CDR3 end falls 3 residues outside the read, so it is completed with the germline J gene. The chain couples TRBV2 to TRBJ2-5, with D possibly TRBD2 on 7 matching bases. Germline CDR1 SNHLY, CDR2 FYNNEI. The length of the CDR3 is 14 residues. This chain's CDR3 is CASRGAGRTDTQYF. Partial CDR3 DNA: TGTGCCAGCAGGGGAGCGGGGAGGACAGATACC.

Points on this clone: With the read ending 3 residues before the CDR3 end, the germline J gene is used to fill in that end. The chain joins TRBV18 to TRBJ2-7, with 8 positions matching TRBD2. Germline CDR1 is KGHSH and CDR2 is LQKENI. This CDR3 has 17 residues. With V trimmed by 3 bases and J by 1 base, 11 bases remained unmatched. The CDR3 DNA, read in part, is TGTGCCAGCTCACCTCCCCTACCTAGCGGGTATTCCTACGAG. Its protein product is CASSPPLPSGYSYE. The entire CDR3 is CASSPPLPSGYSYEQYF.

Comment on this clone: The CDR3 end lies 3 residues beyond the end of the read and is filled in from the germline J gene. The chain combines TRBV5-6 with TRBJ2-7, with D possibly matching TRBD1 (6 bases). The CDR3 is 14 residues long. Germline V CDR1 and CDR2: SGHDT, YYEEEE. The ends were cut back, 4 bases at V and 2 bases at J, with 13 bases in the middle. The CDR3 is CASSETGNPYEQYF. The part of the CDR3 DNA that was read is TGTGCCAGCAGCGAAACAGGGAACCCCTACGAG.